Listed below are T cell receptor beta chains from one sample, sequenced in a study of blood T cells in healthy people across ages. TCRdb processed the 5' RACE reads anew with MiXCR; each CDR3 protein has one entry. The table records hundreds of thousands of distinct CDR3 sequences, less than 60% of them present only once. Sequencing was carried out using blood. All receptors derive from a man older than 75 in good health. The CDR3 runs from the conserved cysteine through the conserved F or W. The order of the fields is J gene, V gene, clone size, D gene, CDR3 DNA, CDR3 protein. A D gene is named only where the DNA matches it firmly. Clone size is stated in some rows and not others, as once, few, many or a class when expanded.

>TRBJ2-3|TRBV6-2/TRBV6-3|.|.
TGTGCCAGCAGTTACGGGCAGGAAGCAGATACGCAGTATTTT
CASSYGQEADTQYF
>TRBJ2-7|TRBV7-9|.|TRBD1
TGTGCCAGCAGCGGTGACAGGGTCTTCTACGAGCAGTACTTC
CASSGDRVFYEQYF
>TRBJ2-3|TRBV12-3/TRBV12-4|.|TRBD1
TGTGCCAGCAGTCCCCGGGACAGGAGGGCCTTAGGGGGTACGCAGTATTTT
CASSPRDRRALGGTQYF
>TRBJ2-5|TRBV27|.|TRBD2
TGTGCCAGCGGACCCGGGACTAGCGGCAAAGAGACCCAGTACTTC
CASGPGTSGKETQYF
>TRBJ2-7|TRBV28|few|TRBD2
TGTGCCAGCAGTTTGAAGCGGGGGCTCTACGAGCAGTACTTC
CASSLKRGLYEQYF
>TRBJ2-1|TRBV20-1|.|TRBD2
TGCAGTGCACCGGGACTAGCGAATTACAATGAGCAGTTCTTC
CSAPGLANYNEQFF
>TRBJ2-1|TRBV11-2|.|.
TGTGCCAGCAGCGTAGATGCCCTCTCTAATGAGCAGTTCTTC
CASSVDALSNEQFF
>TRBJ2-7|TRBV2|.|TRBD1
TGTGCCAGCAGTGTACCCCGGGACAGAGCCAGCGAGCAGTACTTC
CASSVPRDRASEQYF
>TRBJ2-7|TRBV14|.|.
TGTGCCAGCAGCCCCCAGTACGGACCCTACGAGCAGTACTTC
CASSPQYGPYEQYF
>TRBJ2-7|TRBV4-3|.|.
TGCGCCAGCAGCCAAGACGCAGCGGGCAATGAGCAGTACTTC
CASSQDAAGNEQYF
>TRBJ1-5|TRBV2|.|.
TGTGCCAGCAGTGAGGCAGGGATCTATCAGCCCCAGCATTTT
CASSEAGIYQPQHF
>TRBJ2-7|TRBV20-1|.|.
TGCAGTGCTAGAGATAGCAACCCTCCACGTGAGCAGTACTTC
CSARDSNPPREQYF
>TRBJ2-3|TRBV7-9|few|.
TGTGCCAGCAGCCTCCCCCTCAATACGCAGTATTTT
CASSLPLNTQYF
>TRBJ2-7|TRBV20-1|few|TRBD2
TGCAGTGCTAGAGATAGTGGGAGGGTTAACTACGAGCAGTACTTC
CSARDSGRVNYEQYF
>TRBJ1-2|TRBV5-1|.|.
TGCGCCAGCAGCGTGGAAACAGGGCATGGCTACACCTTC
CASSVETGHGYTF
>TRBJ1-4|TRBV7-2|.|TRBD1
TGTGCCAGCAGCGCGTCTGGACAGGCTGCAACTAATGAAAAACTGTTTTTT
CASSASGQAATNEKLFF
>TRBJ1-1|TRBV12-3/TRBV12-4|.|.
TGTGCCAGCAGCCTCACAGGGAGCACTGAAGCTTTCTTT
CASSLTGSTEAFF
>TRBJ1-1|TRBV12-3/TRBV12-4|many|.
TGTGCCAGCAGTTTAATGGGGGAGCTCACTGAAGCTTTCTTT
CASSLMGELTEAFF
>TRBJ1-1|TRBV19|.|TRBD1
TGTGCCGGTACCGCCGGACAGGGGGCGACTGAAGCTTTCTTT
CAGTAGQGATEAFF
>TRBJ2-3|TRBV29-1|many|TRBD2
TGCAGCGTTGAATTCCAGCGGGAGGTGCCAGATACGCAGTATTTT
CSVEFQREVPDTQYF
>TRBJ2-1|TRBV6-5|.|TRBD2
TGTGCCAGCAGTTATGGGAACCTGGGACTAGCGGGGGGAAAAAGTGAGCAGTTCTTC
CASSYGNLGLAGGKSEQFF
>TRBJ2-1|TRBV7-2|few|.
TGTGCCAGCACAGTTACGAGCGGCAGGCGCCTTAGAAATGAGCAGTTCTTC
CASTVTSGRRLRNEQFF
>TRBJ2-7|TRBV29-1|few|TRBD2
TGCAGCGTGCGCGCGGGGGAATCCTACGAGCAGTACTTC
CSVRAGESYEQYF
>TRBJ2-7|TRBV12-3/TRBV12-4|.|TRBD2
TGTGCCAGCCGGCTAGCGGGAGTGGGCGAGCAGTACTTC
CASRLAGVGEQYF
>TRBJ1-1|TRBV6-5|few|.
TGTGCCAGCAGTGATAGGGATTGGAACACTGAAGCTTTCTTT
CASSDRDWNTEAFF
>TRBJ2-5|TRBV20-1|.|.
TGCAGTGCTAGGGGTCTAATACAAGAGACCCAGTACTTC
CSARGLIQETQYF
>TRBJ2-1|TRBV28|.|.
TGTGCCAGCAGTTTAAGCGGAGCGGCAGGCCACAACTACAATGAGCAGTTCTTC
CASSLSGAAGHNYNEQFF
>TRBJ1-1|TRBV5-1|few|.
TGCGCCAGCAGCCCTGACGTGGGGGGGACGAACACTGAAGCTTTCTTT
CASSPDVGGTNTEAFF
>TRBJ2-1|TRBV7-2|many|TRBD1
TGTGCCAGCAGCTCGTCGGGCAGGGGGAATGAGCAGTTCTTC
CASSSSGRGNEQFF
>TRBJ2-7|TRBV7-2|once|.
TGTGCCAGCAGCTTAAGAACCTCATTAGAATCCTACGAGCAGTACTTC
CASSLRTSLESYEQYF
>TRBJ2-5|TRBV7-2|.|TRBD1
TGTGCCAGCAGCTTAGCTGTAGGGGGCGCGGAAGAGACCCAGTACTTC
CASSLAVGGAEETQYF
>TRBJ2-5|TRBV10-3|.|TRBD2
TGTGCCATCAGTGTCCTCCCTAGCGGCAAAGAGACCCAGTACTTC
CAISVLPSGKETQYF
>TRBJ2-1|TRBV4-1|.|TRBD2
TGCGCCAGCAGCCAAGAGGGACTACAATACAATGAGCAGTTCTTC
CASSQEGLQYNEQFF
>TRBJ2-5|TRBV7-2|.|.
TGTGCCAGCAGCCAAGAGGTCGGGGGCGGGCAAGAGACCCAGTACTTC
CASSQEVGGGQETQYF
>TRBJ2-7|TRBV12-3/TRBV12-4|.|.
TGTGCCAGCAGTTTAAACGCACCAAAGCAGTACTTC
CASSLNAPKQYF
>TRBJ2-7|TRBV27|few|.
TGTGCCAGCCGGGGCGAAGGACACGCCTACGAGCAGTACTTC
CASRGEGHAYEQYF
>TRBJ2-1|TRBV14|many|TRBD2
TGTGCCAGCAGCCAAGAGGTATCTAGCGGGAGCCGAGTGCAGTTCTTC
CASSQEVSSGSRVQFF
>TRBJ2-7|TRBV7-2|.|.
TGTGCCAGCAGCTTGGGACCCCATCGTGAGGAGCAGTACTTC
CASSLGPHREEQYF
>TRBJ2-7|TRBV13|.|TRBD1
TGTGCCAGCAGCTTGGACAGGTGGGGCGAGCAGTACTTC
CASSLDRWGEQYF
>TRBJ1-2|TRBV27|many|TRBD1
TGTGCCAGCAGTGTGGACAGGGATGGATATGGCTACACCTTC
CASSVDRDGYGYTF
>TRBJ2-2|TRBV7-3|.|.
TGTGCCAGCAGTCCGCAGGGTAGCACCGGGGAGCTGTTTTTT
CASSPQGSTGELFF
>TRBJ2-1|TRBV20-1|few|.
TGCAGTGCTATTAATAGGGAGCAGTTCTTC
CSAINREQFF
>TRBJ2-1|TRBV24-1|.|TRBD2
TGTGCCACCAGTGGAGTGCGGGAGGGGAGCTCCTACAATGAGCAGTTCTTC
CATSGVREGSSYNEQFF
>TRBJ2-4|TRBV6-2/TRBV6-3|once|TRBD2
TGTGCCAGCAGTCCTCGGGGAGGGTCAGTCAAAAACATTCAGTACTTC
CASSPRGGSVKNIQYF
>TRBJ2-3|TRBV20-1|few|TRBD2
TGCAGTGCCCCCCCAGCGGGAGGGAGCACAGATACGCAGTATTTT
CSAPPAGGSTDTQYF
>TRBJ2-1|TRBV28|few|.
TGTGCCAGCAGCCCCACTAATGTACGGAATGAGCAGTTCTTC
CASSPTNVRNEQFF
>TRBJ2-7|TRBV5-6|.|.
TGTGCCAGCAGCGTGAGATTATGGGGATACGAGCAGTACTTC
CASSVRLWGYEQYF
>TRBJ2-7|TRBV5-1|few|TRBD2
TGCGCCAGCAGCTTGGAGGCTAGCGGGGTGGGAGAGCAGTACTTC
CASSLEASGVGEQYF
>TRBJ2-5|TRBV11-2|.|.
TGTGCCAGCAGAATACGAGGGGATTACCAAGAGACCCAGTACTTC
CASRIRGDYQETQYF
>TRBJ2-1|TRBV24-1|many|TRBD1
TGTGCCACCAGTGATCCCGTACCGGGACAGGCACTAAATGAGCAGTTCTTC
CATSDPVPGQALNEQFF